This T cell receptor (beta chain) is drawn from a study of blood T cell repertoires in COVID-19. Study as a whole: Specimens from acute and convalescent COVID-19 originated in the United States, Italy and Spain. The cDNA or gDNA used as material had been derived from T cells, B-cell-depleted T cells, or PBMCs.

CDR1 is SGHTA, CDR2 FQGNSA, per germline. V lost 2 bases and J 5 bases, leaving 15 bases between the germline ends. The CDR3 covers 15 residues. TCRdb keeps only in-frame clones here, not all; method: immunoSEQ multiplex PCR. Among about 50,000 clones listed, around 79% were seen once. V usage is TRBV7-2 and J usage is TRBJ1-2, with D possibly matching TRBD1 (6 bases). The sequencing input was peripheral blood. The source of this sequence is a man aged 70 or older with acute or convalescent COVID-19. CDR3 nucleotide sequence: TGTGCCAGCAGCTTAAGTCAGGCCCAGGGGTATGGCTACACCTTC. It specifies CASSLSQAQGYGYTF. The full variable domain, completed using reference TRBV7-2 and TRBJ1-2, is GAGVSQSPSNKVTEKGKDVELRCDPISGHTALYWYRQSLGQGLEFLIYFQGNSAPDKSGLPSDRFSAERTGGSVSTLTIQRTQQEDSAVYLCASSLSQAQGYGYTFGSGTRLTVV.